This T cell receptor beta chain was profiled in a study of siplizumab effects on memory and regulatory T cells. As for the study in general: Investigators ran mixed lymphocyte reactions in pairs, testing siplizumab at about 1 ug/mL against no drug.

About this clone: What it binds is unknown.

The authors kept the mixed lymphocyte reaction cells in coculture at 37°C for five to six days. V dropped 0 bases and J dropped 2 bases, with 11 bases sitting between them. This CDR3 spans 15 amino acids. In germline, CDR1 is LGHNA, CDR2 YSLEER. Study-wide results and limits: Reactions containing siplizumab showed mappable alloreactive CD4+ clones averaging 68.8% Treg-derived, versus about 27% in controls. The drug siplizumab significantly decreased the alloreactive sequences that could be traced to unstimulated CD4+ memory cells.

Repertoires were generated with immunoSEQ multiplex PCR, while TCRdb's copy carries only in-frame clones and drops some. The table lists over 10,000 clones, less than 40% of them singletons, with 10% in the top ten. The TCR originated in a human donor in good health; the cells came from an allogeneic mixed lymphocyte reaction. V usage is TRBV4-3 and J usage is TRBJ2-7; D unclear. What was sequenced was CFSE-low (dividing) CD8+ T cells sorted from an allogeneic mixed lymphocyte reaction. The CDR3 loop is CASSQETGGAYEQYF. Here the CDR3 DNA reads TGCGCCAGCAGCCAAGAAACCGGCGGAGCCTACGAGCAGTACTTC.